A single TCR beta chain is shown here with its context. The sample comes from a study of cytomegalovirus exposure and HLA in healthy donors. The germline CDR1 and CDR2 sequences are SGHDN and FVKESK. This CDR3 spans 18 amino acids. V was pared by 4 bases and J by 4 bases, with 14 bases of the junction left unmatched. The study ran its PCR with 60 Vbeta and 13 Jbeta primers. This table comes from immunoSEQ multiplex PCR, and its TCRdb copy is limited to in-frame clones, with some not included. The data contain more than 120,000 clones, about four fifths of them singletons. Sequencing input: PBMCs. This sequence was found in a male donor in good health and CMV-seronegative. The rearrangement links TRBV14 to TRBJ2-1; the match to TRBD2 covers 9 bases. The CDR3 nucleotides are TGTGCCAGCAGCCCCAAGCCCCCGACTAGCGGAACTTACAATGAGCAGTTCTTC. Translation gives CASSPKPPTSGTYNEQFF.